This T cell receptor beta chain was documented in a study of T cell repertoires in cytomegalovirus infection. TCRdb re-called the reads with MiXCR, one entry per CDR3 protein. The data hold about 740,000 distinct CDR3 sequences, with less than 40% observed a single time. The V gene lost 4 bases and the J gene lost 3 bases, with 13 bases spanning the gap. The CDR3 is 15 amino acids. The germline V gene encodes CDR1 SGHVS and CDR2 FNYEAQ. V gene TRBV7-6 combines with J gene TRBJ2-1; D ambiguous. This TCR was recovered from a human donor in good health (CMV status not recorded). Some clones in this sample may be carry-over from other donors' samples. The sequenced sample was PBMCs. The DNA of the CDR3 is TGTGCCAGCAGCTCCTCCGCGTCTCTCTACAATGAGCAGTTCTTC. Its translation is CASSSSASLYNEQFF.